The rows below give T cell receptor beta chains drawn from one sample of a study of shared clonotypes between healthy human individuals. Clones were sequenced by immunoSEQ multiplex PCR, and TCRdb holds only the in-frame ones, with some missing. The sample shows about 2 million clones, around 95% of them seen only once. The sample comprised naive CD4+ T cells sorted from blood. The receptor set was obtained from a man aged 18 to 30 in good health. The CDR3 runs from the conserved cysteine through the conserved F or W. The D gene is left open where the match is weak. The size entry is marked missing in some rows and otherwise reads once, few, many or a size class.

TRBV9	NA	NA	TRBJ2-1	CASSVDPGALGEQFF	TGTGCCAGCAGCGTAGACCCGGGGGCCCTCGGTGAGCAGTTCTTC
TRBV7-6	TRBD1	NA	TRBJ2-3	CASSRTTGISTDTQYF	TGTGCCAGCAGCCGCACGACAGGGATAAGCACAGATACGCAGTATTTT
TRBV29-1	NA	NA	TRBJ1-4	CSVQGGANEKLFF	TGCAGCGTCCAAGGGGGAGCTAATGAAAAACTGTTTTTT
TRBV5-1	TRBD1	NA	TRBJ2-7	CASSLDRGSYEQYF	TGCGCCAGCAGCTTGGACAGGGGGTCCTACGAGCAGTACTTC
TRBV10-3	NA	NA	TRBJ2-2	CAIRLGEIGELFF	TGTGCCATCAGGCTAGGCGAGATCGGGGAGCTGTTTTTT
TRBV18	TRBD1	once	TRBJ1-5	CASSIRGPQGDQPQHF	TGTGCCAGCTCAATCCGAGGGCCACAGGGGGATCAGCCCCAGCATTTT
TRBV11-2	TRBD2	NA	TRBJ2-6	CASSFASGARSGANVLTF	TGTGCCAGCAGCTTCGCGAGCGGGGCCCGCTCTGGGGCCAACGTCCTGACTTTC
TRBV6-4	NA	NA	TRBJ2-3	CASSPGQRSSTDTQYF	TGTGCCAGCAGCCCCGGACAGCGATCTAGCACAGATACGCAGTATTTT
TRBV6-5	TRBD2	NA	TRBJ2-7	CASRSDSGSVYEQYF	TGTGCCAGCAGATCAGATAGCGGGAGCGTGTACGAGCAGTACTTC
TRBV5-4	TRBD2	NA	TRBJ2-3	CASSGRGLAGDRDTQYF	TGTGCCAGCAGCGGACGGGGACTAGCGGGAGACAGAGATACGCAGTATTTT
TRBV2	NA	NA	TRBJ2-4	CASRVGYGGDIQYF	TGTGCCAGCAGAGTCGGATATGGTGGGGACATTCAGTACTTC
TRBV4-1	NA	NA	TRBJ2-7	CASSLQTGSSYEQYF	TGCGCCAGCAGCCTCCAAACAGGTAGCTCCTACGAGCAGTACTTC
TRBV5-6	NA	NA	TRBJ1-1	CASSFETAMNTEAFF	TGTGCCAGCAGCTTTGAGACAGCGATGAACACTGAAGCTTTCTTT
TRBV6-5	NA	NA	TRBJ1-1	CASSTAGTTEAFF	TGTGCCAGCAGTACCGCAGGGACCACTGAAGCTTTCTTT
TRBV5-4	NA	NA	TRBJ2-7	CASSMAGINEQYF	TGTGCCAGCAGCATGGCCGGGATCAACGAGCAGTACTTC